Listed below are T cell receptor beta chains from one sample, sequenced in a study of blood T cell repertoires in COVID-19. The protocol was immunoSEQ multiplex PCR, while the TCRdb copy is restricted to in-frame clones and leaves out a portion. The sample records fewer than 120,000 clones, around 90% being singletons. Sample: peripheral blood. These receptors all come from a human donor in a cohort sampled during active COVID-19. The CDR3 runs from the conserved cysteine through the conserved F or W. Clone sizes are given selectively: once, few, many, or a class where the clone is expanded.

cdr3_length j_call v_call clone_size cdr3_aa
14 TRBJ1-2 TRBV16 - CASSQSRQGYGYTF
15 TRBJ2-2 TRBV6-6 - CASTYLGQNTGELFF
15 TRBJ2-7 TRBV9 - CASSVGVEDRPVQYF
16 TRBJ1-5 TRBV30 - CAWRSGAFGGNQPQHF
14 TRBJ1-1 TRBV6-5 - CASSYRQAIREAFF
13 TRBJ2-7 TRBV11-3 - CASSQTGGYEQYF
14 TRBJ2-7 TRBV7-3 - CASSSDSTSYEQYF
15 TRBJ2-7 TRBV11-2 - CASSLDVGAGYEQYF
19 TRBJ2-5 TRBV7-2 - CASSLKYTGTSGRVETQYF
14 TRBJ2-1 TRBV11-1 - CASSLLPAYNEQFF
13 TRBJ2-3 TRBV19 once CASNQGAGDTQYF
14 TRBJ2-7 TRBV6-1 - CASSYGHTSYEQYF
11 TRBJ2-1 TRBV29-1 - CSVEGGAGQFF
13 TRBJ1-5 TRBV30 - CAWSPYTGQPQHF
16 TRBJ1-6 TRBV19 - CASSSSSGTAHSPLHF
11 TRBJ2-5 TRBV11-2 few CASSVGGTQYF
13 TRBJ1-2 TRBV27 - CASSSTENYGYTF
14 TRBJ1-2 TRBV7-3 once CASSPIGAGVGYTF
14 TRBJ2-2 TRBV6-6 - CASKLSAYAGELFF
19 TRBJ2-3 TRBV5-1 - CASSPWASGGPSLSDTQYF
15 TRBJ2-7 TRBV29-1 - CSVRGPGQFPYEQYF
15 TRBJ1-6 TRBV18 - CASSIGQINNSPLHF
13 TRBJ1-1 TRBV11-3 - CASSFQMNTEAFF
14 TRBJ2-7 TRBV6-1 - CASSEDGGKDEQYF
17 TRBJ2-2 TRBV7-8 - CASGPRRGSSNTGELFF
17 TRBJ1-1 TRBV5-4 - CASSFPLRTGLNTEAFF
15 TRBJ1-1 TRBV5-1 - CASSRRGVSSTEAFF
15 TRBJ2-1 TRBV6-4 few CASSVTDSTGNEQFF
19 TRBJ1-5 TRBV7-9 - CASSLGGSDRGQWSKPQHF
12 TRBJ2-1 TRBV11-2 - CASSLAYNEQFF
15 TRBJ2-3 TRBV13 - CASSPIGQGTDTQYF
15 TRBJ2-2 TRBV18 - CASSPPVAGPGELFF
16 TRBJ2-7 TRBV4-3 once CASSQGLAGETYEQYF
15 TRBJ1-5 TRBV27 - CASSLGQGAWQPQHF
16 TRBJ2-1 TRBV7-9 - CASSLGTGDTFNEQFF
16 TRBJ2-4 TRBV6-2/TRBV6-3 - CASSYVVGTGKNIQYF
15 TRBJ2-7 TRBV30 few CAWSRRGPRSYEQYF
15 TRBJ1-2 TRBV6-6 - CASSPGDRAIYGYTF
14 TRBJ2-2 TRBV5-1 - CASSSGSNTGELFF
15 TRBJ2-1 TRBV18 - CASSPKRNSYNEQFF
12 TRBJ1-1 TRBV30 - CAWSREVTEAFF
15 TRBJ1-2 TRBV6-5 - CASIPRGVVNYGYTF
16 TRBJ2-1 TRBV27 - CASSFGAGWEGDEQFF
17 TRBJ1-2 TRBV5-6 - CASSSDLRGLPNYGYTF
16 TRBJ1-1 TRBV7-9 - CASSLRVSPMNTEAFF
14 TRBJ2-7 TRBV30 once CAWGPGTVAYEQYF
13 TRBJ2-5 TRBV24-1 - CATSAAGGGAQYF
16 TRBJ2-3 TRBV5-1 - CASSPGGRYSTDTQYF
14 TRBJ1-4 TRBV5-1 - CASSQGGTNEKLFF
14 TRBJ2-5 TRBV19 - CASSATSLKETQYF
22 TRBJ2-1 TRBV9 - CASSVESDSREFKISSYNEQFF
16 TRBJ2-3 TRBV4-2 - CASSQVADKPTDTQYF
12 TRBJ1-4 TRBV19 - CASYGRGEKLFF
17 TRBJ2-7 TRBV7-8 - CASSLAPGRGTYHEQYF
15 TRBJ2-3 TRBV2 - CASSEQRGITDTQYF
14 TRBJ1-5 TRBV4-1 - CASSQWTGRSAQHF
16 TRBJ1-2 TRBV18 - CASSPPDRNSVNGYTF
11 TRBJ1-2 TRBV19 - CASSTDRGYTF
17 TRBJ2-1 TRBV24-1 - CATSKKPGQGSYNEQFF
13 TRBJ2-7 TRBV15 - CATSRDGDYEQYF